One and the same sample provided the 28 T cell receptor beta chains below, sequenced in a study of blood T cell repertoires in COVID-19. Libraries were prepared by immunoSEQ multiplex PCR; TCRdb keeps only in-frame clonotypes and omits some of them. The data show about 380,000 clones, around 84% seen once. The material sequenced was peripheral blood. These receptors all stem from a woman aged 18 to 35 with acute or convalescent COVID-19.

The rearrangement links TRBV28 to TRBJ2-3; D is ambiguous. The V and J ends lost 3 bases and 6 bases respectively, with 4 bases between them. The CDR3 length is 11 residues. Germline values: CDR1 MDHEN, CDR2 SYDVKM. CDR3 loop: CASSLEDTQYF. In nucleotides, the CDR3 is TGTGCCAGCAGTTTGGAGGATACGCAGTATTTT.

This chain links TRBV5-8 with TRBJ2-1; TRBD2 is a possible D gene (7 bases). Germline V gene sequence: CDR1 SGHTS, CDR2 YDEGEE. Trimming took 1 base from V and 2 from J, leaving 10 bases between them. CDR3 length: 15 residues. The CDR3 loop reads CASSLRGGAYNEQFF. DNA for the CDR3: TGTGCCAGCAGCTTGCGAGGGGGGGCCTACAATGAGCAGTTCTTC.

The gene calls are TRBV28 and TRBJ1-6, with D possibly matching TRBD1 (6 bases). V dropped 3 bases and J dropped 10 bases, with 16 bases sitting between them. This CDR3 has 15 residues. The germline V gene encodes CDR1 MDHEN and CDR2 SYDVKM. Written as DNA, the CDR3 is TGTGCCAGCAGTTTCAGCGGGGGGCAGGAATCACCCCTCCACTTT. Its translation is CASSFSGGQESPLHF.

The rearrangement uses TRBV28 and TRBJ2-1, with TRBD1 matching 9 bases. The germline gives CDR1 MDHEN, CDR2 SYDVKM. The V and J ends lost 7 bases and 7 bases, in that order; junction bases with no gene match: 5. The CDR3 runs 13 residues. The CDR3 reads CASKVTGGNEQFF. The CDR3 nucleotides are TGTGCCAGCAAGGTGACAGGGGGGAATGAGCAGTTCTTC.

V is TRBV28 and J is TRBJ1-2; no reliable D call. V lost 3 bases, J lost 7 bases, and 15 bases lay in between. The CDR3 is 14 amino acids. The germline V gene encodes CDR1 MDHEN and CDR2 SYDVKM. CDR3 in DNA: TGTGCCAGCAGTTTTCGTTATCTTAGGAGTGGCTACACCTTC. It specifies CASSFRYLRSGYTF.

V gene TRBV30 combines with J gene TRBJ1-1, with D perhaps TRBD1 (6 bases). This CDR3 has 12 amino acids. Looked up from germline, CDR1 is GTSNPN and CDR2 is SVGIG (reference sequence). Trimming cost V 1 base and J 5 bases, with 8 bases left between them. CDR3 in amino acids: CAWSATGTEAFF. In nucleotides, the CDR3 is TGTGCCTGGAGTGCTACAGGGACTGAAGCTTTCTTT.

V usage is TRBV2 and J usage is TRBJ1-5; possible D gene TRBD1, 5 bases. The CDR3 contains 14 residues. CDR1 SNHLY and CDR2 FYNNEI come from the germline V gene. V was trimmed by 0 bases and J by 4 bases, leaving 7 bases between them. CDR3 protein: CASSEAAGNQPQHF. The DNA for the CDR3 is TGTGCCAGCAGTGAAGCGGCAGGGAATCAGCCCCAGCATTTT.

The chain links TRBV12-3 or TRBV12-4 to TRBJ2-1; TRBD2 might be the D (5 bases). The CDR3 consists of 12 residues. V gave up 5 bases and J gave up 6 bases, with 8 bases separating them. The CDR3 spells CASSVLVNEQFF. CDR3 DNA: TGTGCCAGCAGTGTACTAGTCAATGAGCAGTTCTTC.

This sequence joins TRBV30 and TRBJ1-1; D unclear. The length of the CDR3 is 11 residues. The V gene lost 4 bases and the J gene lost 3 bases, with 6 bases spanning the gap. Germline assignment: CDR1 GTSNPN and CDR2 SVGIG (reference sequence). Here the CDR3 reads CAWNGYTEAFF. CDR3 sequence (DNA): TGTGCCTGGAACGGGTACACTGAAGCTTTCTTT.

The chain is built from TRBV9 and TRBJ1-2; the match to TRBD1 covers 7 bases. The CDR3 is 15 amino acids. CDR1 and CDR2 (germline): SGDLS, YYNGEE. The trim removed 0 bases at V and 1 base at J, leaving 3 bases unmatched. The CDR3 DNA reads TGTGCCAGCAGCGTAGAGCACAGGGGTAACTATGGCTACACCTTC. Its protein is CASSVEHRGNYGYTF.

The chain uses TRBV15 and TRBJ2-2; possibly TRBD2 for D (6 bases). Germline V CDR1 and CDR2: LNHNV, YYDKDF (reference sequence). Trimming shortened V by 1 base and J by 0 bases, and 9 bases separated the two germline ends. The CDR3 sequence is 16 residues long. DNA for the CDR3: TGTGCCACCAGCAGAGGATGGGGGGCGAACACCGGGGAGCTGTTTTTT. It yields the protein CATSRGWGANTGELFF.

This clone was picked up one time. The V gene is TRBV7-3, the J gene TRBJ2-1, with D possibly TRBD2 on 6 matching bases. Trimming removed 1 base at V and 6 bases at J, with 7 bases between. The CDR3 has 13 amino acids. The V gene's germline CDR1 is SGHTA and CDR2 FQGTGA. Written as DNA, the CDR3 is TGTGCCAGCAGCTTAAGCGGGATCAATGAGCAGTTCTTC. Translated: CASSLSGINEQFF.

CDR3 region: CASSLRPGSFGADTQYF. In DNA, the CDR3 is TGTGCCAGCAGCTTACGACCGGGAAGTTTCGGCGCAGATACGCAGTATTTT. J is TRBJ2-3 and V is TRBV7-8, with D possibly TRBD2 on 5 matching bases. The germline V and J ends were trimmed by 2 bases and 4 bases, with 19 bases remaining between them. The CDR3 sequence is 17 residues long. Germline CDR1 is SGHVS and CDR2 is FQNEAQ.

This clone was picked up a small number of times. The rearrangement uses TRBV28 and TRBJ1-2; D is uncertain. V was trimmed by 5 bases and J by 4 bases, leaving 8 bases between them. The germline CDR1 and CDR2 sequences are MDHEN and SYDVKM. The CDR3 totals 12 residues. CDR3 residues: CASSPRGYGYTF. CDR3 bases: TGTGCCAGCAGTCCACGGGGCTATGGCTACACCTTC.

The rearrangement links TRBV7-3 to TRBJ2-1, with D possibly TRBD2 on 6 matching bases. The V end lost 0 bases, the J end lost 1 base, and 10 bases lay between the germline ends. The CDR3 spans 16 residues. Germline values: CDR1 SGHTA, CDR2 FQGTGA. The CDR3 reads CASSLTSGRSYNEQFF. The CDR3 nucleotides are TGTGCCAGCAGCTTAACCAGCGGGCGGTCCTACAATGAGCAGTTCTTC. The full variable domain, its missing parts supplied by reference TRBV7-3 and TRBJ2-1, is GAGVSQTPSNKVTEKGKYVELRCDPISGHTALYWYRQSLGQGPEFLIYFQGTGAADDSGLPNDRFFAVRPEGSVSTLKIQRTERGDSAVYLCASSLTSGRSYNEQFFGPGTRLTVL.

V gene TRBV13 combines with J gene TRBJ2-7, with TRBD2 as a possible D gene (5 bases). Looked up from germline, CDR1 is PRHDT and CDR2 is FYEKMQ (reference sequence). The V and J ends lost 4 bases and 0 bases respectively, with 10 bases between them. CDR3 length: 14 amino acids. CDR3 DNA sequence: TGTGCCAGCAGCTCAACGGGGTACTCCTACGAGCAGTACTTC. This gives the protein CASSSTGYSYEQYF.

The chain joins TRBV9 to TRBJ1-5; 10 bases fit TRBD1. Per the germline V gene, CDR1 is SGDLS and CDR2 is YYNGEE. The CDR3 is 16 amino acids. V lost 4 bases, J lost 2 bases, and 6 bases stayed unmatched. CDR3 sequence reads: CASSYGTGDGNQPQHF. DNA of the CDR3: TGTGCCAGCAGCTATGGGACAGGGGACGGCAATCAGCCCCAGCATTTT.

The V and J genes are TRBV6-4 and TRBJ1-2; possible D gene TRBD1, 6 bases. V lost 6 bases to trimming and J lost 6 bases, with 14 bases between them. This CDR3 comprises 13 residues. Germline assignment: CDR1 MRHNA and CDR2 SNTAGT. The CDR3 protein is CASRGPGGHGYTF. The DNA of the CDR3 is TGTGCCAGCAGAGGGCCCGGGGGGCATGGCTACACCTTC.

The chain joins TRBV7-9 to TRBJ2-6; weak D call: TRBD1 (5 bases). CDR3 length: 16 amino acids. Germline V gene lookup returns CDR1 SEHNR and CDR2 FQNEAQ (reference sequence). The V gene lost 0 bases and the J gene lost 4 bases, with 10 bases spanning the gap. The CDR3 reads CASSLAKGLGANVLTF. CDR3 bases: TGTGCCAGCAGCTTAGCAAAGGGGCTCGGGGCCAACGTCCTGACTTTC.

This chain links TRBV5-6 with TRBJ2-5; 8 bases are shared with TRBD2. This CDR3 has 17 residues. Germline lookup yields CDR1 SGHDT and CDR2 YYEEEE. Unmatched junction bases numbered 16, after V lost 4 bases and J lost 5 bases. The CDR3 is CASSASWGISGVETQYF. CDR3 DNA: TGTGCCAGCAGCGCCTCCTGGGGGATTAGCGGGGTTGAGACCCAGTACTTC.

This clone was seen only a few times. This chain uses TRBV5-4 with TRBJ1-4, with 10 positions matching TRBD1. CDR1 and CDR2 (germline): SGHNT, YYREEE (reference sequence). The trim removed 4 bases at V and 8 bases at J, leaving 5 bases unmatched. This CDR3 is 14 amino acids long. This CDR3 is CASSTDRGHEKLFF. CDR3 DNA sequence: TGTGCCAGCAGCACCGACAGGGGGCACGAAAAACTGTTTTTT.

V and J are TRBV3-1 (or the pseudogene TRBV3-2) and TRBJ2-2, with D tentatively TRBD1 (6 bases). The CDR3 runs 16 residues. V lost 3 bases and J lost 1, with 12 bases in between. Germline lookup yields CDR1 LGHDT and CDR2 YNNKEL (reference sequence). The CDR3 protein is CASSQKTGKNTGELFF. CDR3 sequence (DNA): TGTGCCAGCAGCCAGAAGACAGGAAAGAACACCGGGGAGCTGTTTTTT.

This chain connects TRBV5-5 to TRBJ1-6; TRBD1 might be the D (5 bases). The CDR3 sequence is 16 residues long. The germline V gene encodes CDR1 SGHKS and CDR2 YYEKEE (reference sequence). V was pared by 4 bases and J by 0 bases, with 11 bases between. The CDR3 loop is CASSPTGGSYNSPLHF. DNA of the CDR3: TGTGCCAGCAGCCCCACCGGGGGCTCCTATAATTCACCCCTCCACTTT.

This chain uses TRBV19 with TRBJ1-1, with D possibly being TRBD1 (5 bases). Germline V gene lookup returns CDR1 LNHDA and CDR2 SQIVND (reference sequence). This CDR3 region has 15 residues. Trimming took 5 bases from V and 3 from J, leaving 16 bases between them. In DNA form, the CDR3 reads TGTGCCAGTAGTGTTAGCACAGGTCGGGACACTGAAGCTTTCTTT. Translation gives CASSVSTGRDTEAFF.

Here the CDR3 reads CASSRTENEQFF. The CDR3 coding sequence is TGTGCCAGCAGCCGGACAGAAAATGAGCAGTTCTTC. The chain has TRBV7-8 and TRBJ2-1; perhaps TRBD1 as D (6 bases). CDR1 is SGHVS, CDR2 FQNEAQ, per germline. This CDR3 has 12 residues. V shed 5 bases and J shed 7 bases, with 9 bases lying between them.

This rearrangement joins TRBV19 to TRBJ2-1; D gene uncertain. V lost 0 bases and J 4 bases, leaving 4 bases between the germline ends. CDR1 and CDR2 from the germline V gene are LNHDA and SQIVND (reference sequence). The CDR3 runs 13 residues. Written as DNA, the CDR3 is TGTGCCAGTAGTATAGACATTTACAATGAGCAGTTCTTC. It is translated as CASSIDIYNEQFF.

In its sample, this clone was seen a few times. This chain joins TRBV25-1 and TRBJ1-1, with D perhaps matching TRBD1 (6 bases). Germline assignment: CDR1 MGHDK and CDR2 SYGVNS. Trimming removed 5 bases at V and 8 bases at J, with 15 bases between. The CDR3 runs 13 residues. This CDR3 is CASSPLGQREAFF. The DNA of the CDR3 is TGTGCCAGCAGTCCCTTAGGACAGCGCGAAGCTTTCTTT.

J is TRBJ2-7 and V is TRBV29-1; 7 nucleotides line up with TRBD1. V was clipped by 8 bases and J by 0 bases; unmatched bases: 7. Germline V gene data show CDR1 as SQVTM and CDR2 as ANQGSEA. The CDR3 contains 13 residues. The CDR3 loop reads CSTLTGNSYEQYF. The CDR3 DNA sequence: TGCAGCACCTTGACAGGGAACTCCTACGAGCAGTACTTC.